The clone carrying this T cell receptor (beta chain) was detected only a few times. What it recognizes is unknown. V lost 6 bases to trimming and J lost 3 bases, with 14 bases between them. This CDR3 spans 14 amino acids. Germline CDR1 and CDR2: DFQATT and SNEGSKA (reference sequence). The data derive from a study of T-cell memory formation after mild COVID-19. Whole-study results and caveats: There was a balanced CD4/CD8 profile in clones contracting day 15 to 85, and later expanders leaned CD4+. There was no confirmation that second-wave clones peaking on day 37 were SARS-CoV-2 specific.

TCRdb ran MiXCR on the 5' RACE reads and lists one entry per CDR3 protein. The sample holds 300,000 to 350,000 distinct CDR3 sequences, around 19% seen once. This clonotype was sampled from a man younger than 30 who had mild COVID-19 (a few samples of this study predate the infection). Cell type and time point are not known. Input material: PBMCs or a T cell subset sorted from them (not recorded which). V and J are TRBV20-1 and TRBJ1-4; D remains ambiguous. The CDR3 DNA reads as TGCAGTGCCAACGTTCTGGACCCTAATGAAAAACTGTTTTTT. Protein: CSANVLDPNEKLFF.